This passage covers 10 T cell receptor beta chains from one sample sequenced in a study of cytomegalovirus exposure and HLA in healthy donors. PCR used 60 Vbeta primers and 13 Jbeta primers. Data came from immunoSEQ multiplex PCR; TCRdb stores just in-frame clones and leaves some out. The sample contains roughly 140,000 clones, 82% of which appear only once. Material: PBMCs. The receptor set was obtained from a woman aged 60-75 years in good health and CMV-seropositive.

The chain has TRBV5-6 and TRBJ1-2; D is uncertain. Trimming pared 4 bases from V and 8 bases from J, leaving 18 bases between. The CDR3 contains 14 residues. Looked up from germline, CDR1 is SGHDT and CDR2 is YYEEEE. CDR3 in amino acids: CASSPTARLIGYTF. The CDR3 DNA sequence: TGTGCCAGCAGCCCTACGGCGAGGCTTATCGGCTACACCTTC.

The V call is TRBV27, the J call TRBJ2-1, with a possible D match to TRBD2 (6 bases). Trimming took off 6 bases at V and 12 bases at J, with 18 bases between the two ends. The germline V gene encodes CDR1 MNHEY and CDR2 SMNVEV (reference sequence). This CDR3 has 13 residues. The CDR3 coding sequence is TGTGCCAGCAGCCAAACCGCGGGGACCCGGCAGTTCTTC. Protein sequence: CASSQTAGTRQFF.

The chain employs TRBV11-2 and TRBJ2-1, with D maybe TRBD2 (6 bases). In germline, CDR1 is SGHAT, CDR2 FQNNGV. The CDR3 contains 16 residues. V lost 1 base to trimming and J lost 4 bases, with 14 bases between them. The CDR3 DNA reads TGTGCCAGCAGCTTAGTCGCGGGATCAGGGTACAATGAGCAGTTCTTC. This encodes CASSLVAGSGYNEQFF.

The chain employs TRBV14 and TRBJ2-3, with a possible D match to TRBD1 (6 bases). The CDR3 has 15 amino acids. The V and J ends lost 4 bases and 2 bases respectively, with 13 bases between them. The V gene's germline CDR1 is SGHDN and CDR2 FVKESK. The CDR3 region has the DNA TGTGCCAGCAGCCTCTCGGGACACTACACAGATACGCAGTATTTT. Its translation is CASSLSGHYTDTQYF.

V is TRBV12-5 and J is TRBJ2-2; TRBD2 is a possible D gene (5 bases). With 1 base removed from V and 4 bases from J, the gap between germline ends came to 13 bases. The CDR3 consists of 16 residues. The germline gives CDR1 LGHNT, CDR2 FRNRAP. CDR3 residues: CASGLDPSLGTGELFF. The DNA for the CDR3 is TGTGCTAGTGGTTTGGACCCTAGCCTCGGCACCGGGGAGCTGTTTTTT.

The chain links TRBV4-1 to TRBJ2-6; maybe TRBD1 (6 bases). V was shortened by 4 bases and J by 3 bases, with 10 bases between the two germline ends. There are 15 residues in the CDR3. Per the germline V gene, CDR1 is MGHRA and CDR2 is YSYEKL. The CDR3 sequence is CASSPTGNGANVLTF. The CDR3 bases are TGCGCCAGCAGCCCCACAGGGAATGGGGCCAACGTCCTGACTTTC.

Regarding this clone: This likely reflects a read error, since a far larger clone is one base away. The sample has other DNA sequences that encode this CDR3 too. The chain employs TRBV28 and TRBJ2-7; 9 nucleotides agree with TRBD2. Germline CDR1 reads MDHEN; CDR2 reads SYDVKM. V shed 7 bases and J 3 bases; nucleotides not matched to a gene: 10. The CDR3 runs to 15 residues. The CDR3 protein is CASTPLGGRDYEQYF. The CDR3 DNA is TGTGCCAGCACCCCCCTCGGCGGGAGGGACTACGAGCAGTACTTC.

This clone was detected a few times. This sequence joins TRBV6-4 and TRBJ2-1; 8 positions match TRBD2. V lost 0 bases and J lost 5; bases outside the gene matches: 6. From germline, CDR1 is MRHNA and CDR2 SNTAGT. The CDR3 has 16 residues. CDR3 sequence (DNA): TGTGCCAGCAGTGACTCAGGTAGCGGGGCGCACAATGAGCAGTTCTTC. It encodes CASSDSGSGAHNEQFF.

The gene calls are TRBV4-3 and TRBJ2-1; 7 positions match TRBD2. The CDR3 covers 17 residues. Trimming removed 3 bases from V and 0 bases from J; junction bases left unmatched: 8. Germline V gene sequence: CDR1 LGHNA, CDR2 YSLEER. Here the CDR3 DNA reads TGCGCCAGCAGCCAGCTGGGAGGGGTGAGCTCCTACAATGAGCAGTTCTTC. It yields the protein CASSQLGGVSSYNEQFF.

The chain uses TRBV28 and TRBJ1-5; TRBD1 agrees at 7 bases. The CDR3 extends over 16 amino acids. V dropped 2 bases and J dropped 2; count of bases not matched to a gene: 6. From germline, CDR1 is MDHEN and CDR2 SYDVKM. As DNA, the CDR3 is TGTGCCAGCAGTTTAAGGACAGGTAGAGGCAATCAGCCCCAGCATTTT. This codes for CASSLRTGRGNQPQHF.